The 9 T cell receptor beta chains presented below share a single source sample, sequenced in a study of vaccination effects on CD4 cells after COVID-19. These receptors have no identified antigens. Generated by immunoSEQ multiplex PCR, the TCRdb table keeps only in-frame clones and is missing some. The sample yields around 75,000 clones, over 65% seen once. Sequencing followed a ViraFEST assay step that expanded antigen-specific CD4+ T cells with viral peptide pools. Scientists isolated CD4+ T cells after a roughly nine-day culture period ended. The person acquired a PCR-confirmed SARS-CoV-2 infection between March and December 2020. Sequencing used CD4+ T cells from PBMCs cultured with HIV peptides, obtained before COVID-19 vaccination. The subset denotes: HIV-1 Nef peptide pool negative control/reference culture. Source of these receptors: a human donor who had a prior SARS-CoV-2 infection.

The chain recombines TRBV5-6 with TRBJ1-3, with D possibly matching TRBD1 (6 bases). This CDR3 spans 12 amino acids. Germline CDR1 reads SGHDT; CDR2 reads YYEEEE. V gave up 0 bases and J gave up 14 bases, with 12 bases separating them. CDR3: CASSLGGGSLYF. The CDR3 DNA sequence: TGTGCCAGCAGCTTGGGCGGGGGCTCTCTATATTTT.

The rearrangement uses TRBV30 and TRBJ2-3; D is perhaps TRBD1 (5 bases). The length of the CDR3 is 14 residues. V lost 0 bases, J lost 0 bases, and 7 bases lay in between. Germline V CDR1 and CDR2: GTSNPN, SVGIG (reference sequence). In DNA form, the CDR3 reads TGTGCCTGGAGTGTGGGGCTCAGCACAGATACGCAGTATTTT. It is translated as CAWSVGLSTDTQYF.

This rearrangement joins TRBV18 to TRBJ2-2, with 11 bases matching TRBD2. V was pared by 4 bases and J by 0 bases, with 1 base of the junction left unmatched. This CDR3 region has 16 residues. Germline V gene lookup returns CDR1 KGHSH and CDR2 LQKENI. CDR3 in DNA: TGTGCCAGCTCACAGGGACTAGCGGCGAACACCGGGGAGCTGTTTTTT. This encodes CASSQGLAANTGELFF.

This sequence joins TRBV10-1 and TRBJ2-3; possibly TRBD1 for D (6 bases). This CDR3 is built from 14 residues. V was clipped by 6 bases and J by 2 bases, with 12 bases between them. Germline V gene lookup returns CDR1 WNHNN and CDR2 SYGVQD (reference sequence). The CDR3 region is CASRVDRFTDTQYF. The CDR3 nucleotides read TGCGCCAGCAGAGTTGACAGGTTCACAGATACGCAGTATTTT.

This chain links TRBV19 with TRBJ1-5; 7 positions agree with TRBD1. Germline lookup yields CDR1 LNHDA and CDR2 SQIVND (reference sequence). This CDR3 spans 15 amino acids. Trimming removed 1 base from V and 6 bases from J; junction bases left unmatched: 6. The CDR3 DNA sequence: TGTGCCAGTAGTATAGGACAGGGTAGTTTTCAGCCCCAGCATTTT. Translated: CASSIGQGSFQPQHF. Complete variable domain (other parts from reference TRBV19 and TRBJ1-5): DGGITQSPKYLFRKEGQNVTLSCEQNLNHDAMYWYRQDPGQGLRLIYYSQIVNDFQKGDIAEGYSVSREKKESFPLTVTSAQKNPTAFYLCASSIGQGSFQPQHFGDGTRLSIL.

This clone was counted only a few times. The chain has TRBV20-1 and TRBJ1-2; a possible D gene is TRBD1 (6 bases). The CDR3 consists of 14 residues. V was clipped by 3 bases and J by 8 bases, with 19 bases between them. The germline gives CDR1 DFQATT, CDR2 SNEGSKA (reference sequence). Here the CDR3 reads CSASGWGPTPGYTF. The CDR3 nucleotides are TGCAGTGCTAGTGGGTGGGGGCCGACACCAGGCTACACCTTC.

This clone was detected only a few times. The chain joins TRBV7-9 to TRBJ2-1, with D possibly TRBD2 on 6 matching bases. V gave up 5 bases and J gave up 0 bases, with 11 bases separating them. The CDR3 is made up of 15 amino acids. The germline gives CDR1 SEHNR, CDR2 FQNEAQ (reference sequence). The DNA of the CDR3 is TGTGCCAGCAGCACACGGGGGAGCTCCTACAATGAGCAGTTCTTC. Protein: CASSTRGSSYNEQFF.

The chain employs TRBV3-1 (or the pseudogene TRBV3-2) and TRBJ2-1; 8 bases map to TRBD2. Germline CDR1 is LGHDT and CDR2 is YNNKEL (reference sequence). V lost 2 bases, J lost 8 bases, and 8 bases stayed unmatched. The CDR3 is 15 residues long. This CDR3 is CASSQPGLGTHEQFF. The DNA of the CDR3 is TGTGCCAGCAGCCAACCGGGACTAGGGACGCATGAGCAGTTCTTC.

This clone has only one observation. This rearrangement joins TRBV7-9 to TRBJ2-1, with D perhaps TRBD1 (7 bases). The CDR3 is 18 amino acids. V lost 1 base, J lost 6 bases, and 22 bases lay in between. Looked up from germline, CDR1 is SEHNR and CDR2 is FQNEAQ (reference sequence). The CDR3 coding sequence is TGTGCCAGCAGCTTAGAAGGGTGGTGGGCAGGGGGGATCAATGAGCAGTTCTTC. Translation: CASSLEGWWAGGINEQFF.